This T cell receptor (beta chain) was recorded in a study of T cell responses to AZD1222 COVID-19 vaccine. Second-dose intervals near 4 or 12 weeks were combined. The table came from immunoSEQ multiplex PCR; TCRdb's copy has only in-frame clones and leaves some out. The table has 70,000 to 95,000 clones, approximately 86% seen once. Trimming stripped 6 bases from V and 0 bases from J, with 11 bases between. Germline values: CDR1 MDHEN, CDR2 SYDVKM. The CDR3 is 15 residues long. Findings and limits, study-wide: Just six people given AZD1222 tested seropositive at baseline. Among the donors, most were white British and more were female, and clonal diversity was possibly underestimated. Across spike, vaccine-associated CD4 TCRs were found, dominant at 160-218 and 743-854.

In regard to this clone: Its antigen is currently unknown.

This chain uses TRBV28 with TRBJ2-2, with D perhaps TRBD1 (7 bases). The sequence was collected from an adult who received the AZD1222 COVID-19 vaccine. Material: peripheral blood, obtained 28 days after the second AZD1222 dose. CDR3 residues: CASRSGGTNTGELFF. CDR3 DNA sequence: TGTGCCAGCAGATCAGGGGGGACGAACACCGGGGAGCTGTTTTTT.